These 3 T cell receptor beta chains were all obtained from the same sample, sequenced in a study of T cells in localized non-small cell lung cancer. Repertoires were generated with immunoSEQ multiplex PCR, while TCRdb's copy carries only in-frame clones and drops some. The sample includes tens of thousands of clones, over 65% of them seen just once. The material sequenced was peripheral blood, taken before any cancer treatment. These receptors all stem from a male donor at least 60 years old with stage II squamous cell lung carcinoma.

Relative to its sample, this clone is medium-sized (0.01 to 0.1%). The chain recombines TRBV18 with TRBJ1-2, with 8 positions matching TRBD1. V shed 1 base and J 5 bases; nucleotides not matched to a gene: 3. Germline-derived CDR1 and CDR2 are KGHSH and LQKENI. This CDR3 has 14 amino acids. This chain's CDR3 is CASSPRTGWYGYTF. The CDR3, as DNA: TGTGCCAGCTCACCACGGACAGGGTGGTATGGCTACACCTTC.

About this clone itself: The germline gene is not matched at one end of the junction; a read error may be the cause. Additional DNA sequences in this sample encode the identical CDR3. The V and J genes are TRBV6-1 and TRBJ1-1; D is ambiguous. CDR1 is MNHNS, CDR2 SASEGT, per germline. This CDR3 has 13 amino acids. CDR3 region: CASSLVLDAEAFF. The CDR3, as DNA: TGCGCCAGCAGCCTCGTTTTGGACGCTGAAGCTTTCTTT.

This clone was detected a few times. The V and J genes are TRBV9 and TRBJ1-2, with TRBD1 matching 8 bases. CDR1 and CDR2 (germline): SGDLS, YYNGEE. The CDR3 runs to 17 residues. J gave up 2 bases and V 0 bases, and 9 bases lay outside the gene matches. The CDR3 sequence is CASSVEGRGLGNYGYTF. CDR3 nucleotide sequence: TGTGCCAGCAGCGTAGAAGGCAGGGGGCTGGGGAACTATGGCTACACCTTC.